The clone carrying this T cell receptor (beta chain) is labeled as medium-sized. Its target is not known. Time point defined: sample taken at primary tumor resection. This specimen belongs to a study of spatial heterogeneity in lung cancer. Study-wide background: On average, each unique TCR and UMI combination appeared more than ten times in raw reads.

The study's findings and limits: Intratumoral expanded alpha and beta TCR counts were found to track tumor mutation counts. Ubiquitous and regional expanded TCR counts tracked ubiquitous and regional nonsynonymous mutations, respectively.

Every TCR cDNA molecule bore its own unique molecular identifier. TCRdb re-called the 5' RACE reads with MiXCR, one entry per CDR3 protein. This table holds approximately 6,600 distinct CDR3 sequences, 1% to 1.5% found once. Trimming cost V 5 bases and J 4 bases; bases outside gene matches: 4. The CDR3 spans 14 residues. The chain has TRBV12-3 or TRBV12-4 and TRBJ2-3; TRBD2 agrees at 9 bases. The TCR sequence derives from a male donor with early-stage non-small cell lung cancer. The source was lung tumor tissue, collected at surgery. For the CDR3, the DNA is TGTGCCAGCAGTGTACTAGCGGGTGCAGATACGCAGTATTTT. Protein: CASSVLAGADTQYF.